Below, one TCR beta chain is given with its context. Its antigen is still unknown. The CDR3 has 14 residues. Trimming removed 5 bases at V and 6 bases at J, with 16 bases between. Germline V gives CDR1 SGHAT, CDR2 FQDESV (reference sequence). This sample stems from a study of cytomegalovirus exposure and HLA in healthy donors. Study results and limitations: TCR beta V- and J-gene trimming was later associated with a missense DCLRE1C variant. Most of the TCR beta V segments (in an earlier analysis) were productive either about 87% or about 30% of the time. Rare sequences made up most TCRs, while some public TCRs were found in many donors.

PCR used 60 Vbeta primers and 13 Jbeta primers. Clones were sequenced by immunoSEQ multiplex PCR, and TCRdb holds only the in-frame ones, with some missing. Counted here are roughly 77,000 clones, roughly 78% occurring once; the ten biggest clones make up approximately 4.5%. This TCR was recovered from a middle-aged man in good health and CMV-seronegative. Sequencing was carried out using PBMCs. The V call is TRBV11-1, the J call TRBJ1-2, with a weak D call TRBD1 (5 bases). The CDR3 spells CASSLVGGVNGYTF. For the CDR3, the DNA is TGTGCCAGCAGCCTCGTCGGGGGAGTTAATGGCTACACCTTC.